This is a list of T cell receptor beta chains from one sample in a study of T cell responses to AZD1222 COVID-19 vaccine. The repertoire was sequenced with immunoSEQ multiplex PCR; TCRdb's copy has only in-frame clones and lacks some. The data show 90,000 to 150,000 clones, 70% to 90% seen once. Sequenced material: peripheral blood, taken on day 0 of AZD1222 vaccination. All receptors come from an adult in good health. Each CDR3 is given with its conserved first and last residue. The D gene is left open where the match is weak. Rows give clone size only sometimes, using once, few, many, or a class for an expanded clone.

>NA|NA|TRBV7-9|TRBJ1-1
TGTGCCAGCAGCTTAGGGACGGGGGCTGGGAACACTGAAGCTTTCTTT
CASSLGTGAGNTEAFF
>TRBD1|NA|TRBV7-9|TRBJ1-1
TGTGCCAGCAGCTTGTCCGGGACAGGGGGCAGGATCGCTGAAGCTTTCTTT
CASSLSGTGGRIAEAFF
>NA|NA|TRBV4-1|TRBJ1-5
TGCGCCAGCAGCCAAGATAGCGGGGGTAGCAATCAGCCCCAGCATTTT
CASSQDSGGSNQPQHF
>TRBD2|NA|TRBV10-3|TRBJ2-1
TGTGCCATCAATGAGTCTGGACTAGCGGGGTTGGATGAGCAGTTCTTC
CAINESGLAGLDEQFF
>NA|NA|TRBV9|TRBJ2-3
TGTGCCAGCAGCGTCTCGAGGGGAGCAGATACGCAGTATTTT
CASSVSRGADTQYF
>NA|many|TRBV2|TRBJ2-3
TGTGCCAGCAGTGAGCCCAGCTACACAGATACGCAGTATTTT
CASSEPSYTDTQYF
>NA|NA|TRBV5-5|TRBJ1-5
TGTGCCAGCAGCTGGCGGGGCGCTCAGCCCCAGCATTTT
CASSWRGAQPQHF
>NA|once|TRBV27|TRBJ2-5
TGTGCCAGCAGTTTATCGGTCCGGGGCGAGACCCAGTACTTC
CASSLSVRGETQYF
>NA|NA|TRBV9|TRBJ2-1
TGTGCCAGCAGCCAGACGGGGGGCCCCTACAATGAGCAGTTCTTC
CASSQTGGPYNEQFF
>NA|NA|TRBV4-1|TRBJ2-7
TGCGCCAGCAGCCAAGCGGGGGTTGAGCAGTACTTC
CASSQAGVEQYF
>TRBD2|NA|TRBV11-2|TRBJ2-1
TGTGCCAGCAGCTTCCTAGCGGGGGGGCCTTACAATGAGCAGTTCTTC
CASSFLAGGPYNEQFF
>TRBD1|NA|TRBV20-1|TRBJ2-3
TGCAGTGCTAGTACAGGGGTGGGCACAGATACGCAGTATTTT
CSASTGVGTDTQYF
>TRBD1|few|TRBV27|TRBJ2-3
TGTGCCAGCAGTTCGGGACAGGGGACCAAAGGTACGCAGTATTTT
CASSSGQGTKGTQYF
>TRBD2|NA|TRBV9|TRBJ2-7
TGTGCCAGCAGCGGCGGAGGGACTAGCGGGGACTACGAGCAGTACTTC
CASSGGGTSGDYEQYF
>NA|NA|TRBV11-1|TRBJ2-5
TGTGCCAGCAGCTCGACGGACAGAAAAGAGACCCAGTACTTC
CASSSTDRKETQYF
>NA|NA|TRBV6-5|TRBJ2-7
TGTGCCAGCAGCCAAGGGGGGGGCGGTACCTACGAGCAGTACTTC
CASSQGGGGTYEQYF
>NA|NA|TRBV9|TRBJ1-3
TGTGCCAGCAGCATAAGGGCCCCGACCGGGTCGGGAAACACCATATATTTT
CASSIRAPTGSGNTIYF
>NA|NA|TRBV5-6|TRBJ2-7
TGTGCCAGCAGCTTGTTGGTCAGCGACGAGCAGTACTTC
CASSLLVSDEQYF
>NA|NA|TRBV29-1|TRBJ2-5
TGCAGCGTTGAACCCCCGGGGTGGGGAGAGACCCAGTACTTC
CSVEPPGWGETQYF
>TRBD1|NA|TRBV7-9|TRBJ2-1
TGTGCCAGCATCAACAAGGGACAGGGGCCATCCTCCTACAATGAGCAGTTCTTC
CASINKGQGPSSYNEQFF
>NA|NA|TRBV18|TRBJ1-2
TGTGCCAGCTCACCAGCGGCAGGGGCTCACTATGGCTACACCTTC
CASSPAAGAHYGYTF
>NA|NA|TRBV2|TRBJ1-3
TGTGCCAGCAGCCCGGCCCTCCAAGGCTACGGAAACACCATATATTTT
CASSPALQGYGNTIYF
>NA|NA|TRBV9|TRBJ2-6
TGTGCCAGCAGCGTAGCTTCAGAAGCTGGGGCCAACGTCCTGACTTTC
CASSVASEAGANVLTF
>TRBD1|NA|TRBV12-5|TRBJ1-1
TGTGCTAGTGGTTCCCCTGGACAGGGCCCTTTTGAAGCTTTCTTT
CASGSPGQGPFEAFF
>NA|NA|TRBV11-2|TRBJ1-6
TGTGCCAGCAGCGCCACCAGGGACTCACCCCTCCACTTT
CASSATRDSPLHF
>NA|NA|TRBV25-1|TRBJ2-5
TGTGCCAGCAGTGAATATGGGGGCGGACCCCGGGCCCAGTACTTC
CASSEYGGGPRAQYF
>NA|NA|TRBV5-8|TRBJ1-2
TGTGCCAGCAGCCCCTTGGGGGGTTCGGTACGTGATGGCTACACCTTC
CASSPLGGSVRDGYTF
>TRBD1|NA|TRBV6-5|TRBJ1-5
TGTGCCAGCAGTACCGGGACAGGGGCGGCAGGGCCCCAGCATTTT
CASSTGTGAAGPQHF
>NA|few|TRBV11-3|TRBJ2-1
TGTGCCAGCAGCTTAGATCGGTCGAGCTCCTACAATGAGCAGTTCTTC
CASSLDRSSSYNEQFF
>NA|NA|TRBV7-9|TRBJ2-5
TGTGCCAGCAGCTTAGTGGAGTCCGACGGGACCCAGTACTTC
CASSLVESDGTQYF
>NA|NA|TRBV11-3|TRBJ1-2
TGTGCCAGCAGCTTGGGGCTTGGGGGCTATGGCTACACCTTC
CASSLGLGGYGYTF
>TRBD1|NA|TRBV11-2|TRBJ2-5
TGTGCCAGCAGCCCCCGGGACAGCCAAGAGACCCAGTACTTC
CASSPRDSQETQYF
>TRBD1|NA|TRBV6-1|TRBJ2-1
TGTGCCAGCAGTGAACTCCGGGACAGTCGGAATGAGCAGTTCTTC
CASSELRDSRNEQFF
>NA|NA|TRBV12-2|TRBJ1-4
TGTGCAAGTCGCTCCGGGACAGCCGAAGTTTTGGGGGGTTTCTTTAATGAAAAACTGTTTTTT
CASRSGTAEVLGGFFNEKLFF
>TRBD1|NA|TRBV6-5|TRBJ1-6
TGTGCCAGCAGTCCTCAAGTCCCGGGACAGGGACCCCTCCACTTT
CASSPQVPGQGPLHF
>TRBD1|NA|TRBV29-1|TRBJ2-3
TGCAGCGTTGGACAGGGGGACACAGATACGCAGTATTTT
CSVGQGDTDTQYF
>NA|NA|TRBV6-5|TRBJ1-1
TGTGCCAGCACGTTGAACACTGAAGCTTTCTTT
CASTLNTEAFF
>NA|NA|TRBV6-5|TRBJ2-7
TGTGCCAGCAGAACTCATGTGACCTACGAGCAGTACTTC
CASRTHVTYEQYF
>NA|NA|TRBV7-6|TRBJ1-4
TGTGCCAGCAGCTCATTGGGGCTTAATGAAAAACTGTTTTTT
CASSSLGLNEKLFF
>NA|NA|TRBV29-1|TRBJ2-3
TGCAGCGTTCAAACGGGGCCGCAGTATTTT
CSVQTGPQYF
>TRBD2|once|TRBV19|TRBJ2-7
TGTGCCAGTAGTAGTGGACTAGCGGGGGGCTACGAGCAGTACTTC
CASSSGLAGGYEQYF
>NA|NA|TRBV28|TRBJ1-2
TGTGCCACCACGGACCGAGCCAGTGGCTACACCTTC
CATTDRASGYTF
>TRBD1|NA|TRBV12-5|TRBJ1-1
TGTGCTAGTGCCCTACAGGGGGGTACTGAAGCTTTCTTT
CASALQGGTEAFF
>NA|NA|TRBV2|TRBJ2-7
TGTGCCAGCTGCAGTAGTGGTAACTCCTACGAGCAGTACTTC
CASCSSGNSYEQYF
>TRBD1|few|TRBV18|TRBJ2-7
TGTGCCAGCTCACGACAGGGCAACGAGCAGTACTTC
CASSRQGNEQYF
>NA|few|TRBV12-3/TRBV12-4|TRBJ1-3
TGTGCCAGCAGCGTCACGACTGGAAACACCATATATTTT
CASSVTTGNTIYF
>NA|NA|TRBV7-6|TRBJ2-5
TGTGCCAGCAGCTTAGCCCGCCGGGGGATCGAGACCCAGTACTTC
CASSLARRGIETQYF
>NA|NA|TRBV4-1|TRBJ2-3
TGCGCCAGCACGACCGGGACTAGCACAGATACGCAGTATTTT
CASTTGTSTDTQYF
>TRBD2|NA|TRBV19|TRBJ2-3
TGTGCCAGTAGTACCCTAGCGGGCACAGATACGCAGTATTTT
CASSTLAGTDTQYF
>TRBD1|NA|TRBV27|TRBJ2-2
TGTGCCAGCAGGGCGGGACAGGGATCCGGGGAGCTGTTTTTT
CASRAGQGSGELFF
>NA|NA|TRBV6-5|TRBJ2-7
TGTGCCAGCAGTTACTATGCGGGGCCTACTTACGAGCAGTACTTC
CASSYYAGPTYEQYF
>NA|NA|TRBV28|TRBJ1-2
TGTGCCAGCAGTCTCCCGGACAGACCTTATGGCTACACCTTC
CASSLPDRPYGYTF
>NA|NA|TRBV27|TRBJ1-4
TGTGCCAGCGCCGAGGTGGTCTCAACTAATGAAAAACTGTTTTTT
CASAEVVSTNEKLFF
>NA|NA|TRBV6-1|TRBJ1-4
TGTGCCAGCCGTGAGGGGGGGGTGGCAAAACTGTTTTTT
CASREGGVAKLFF
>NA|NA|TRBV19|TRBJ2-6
TGTGCCAGTAGTATAGAAAACCGCTGGGGTGGGGCCAACGTCCTGACTTTC
CASSIENRWGGANVLTF